This T cell receptor (beta chain) was profiled in a study of tumor T cells in aggressive B-cell lymphoma (dated by TCRdb to the late 2010s). Receptors were amplified or captured by the immunoSEQ multiplex PCR assay. TCRdb carries this immuneACCESS record with in-frame sequences only. Its versions omit some clonotypes, under half of them owing to an unresolved V gene in the studies checked, with the rest unexplained. Counted in this sample were 8,500 to 14,000 clones; 89% of them appeared once. Of the sample, 2% to 2.5% is held by the ten largest clones. Notes on this clone: Which antigen it targets is not known. Nothing much larger sits one base from this clone, and base qualities are not available.

V lost 1 base and J lost 4 bases, and the count of bases not matched to a germline gene is 5. Per the germline V gene, SGHRS is the CDR1 and YFSETQ is the CDR2. The CDR3 holds 15 amino acids from the cysteine to the phenylalanine. Here the CDR3 DNA is all that survives: 45 bases in frame from base 1. This TCR was recovered from an adult with diffuse large B cell lymphoma. Material: tumor tissue. The rearranged segments are TRBV5-1 and TRBJ2-1; TRBD2 lines up with 7 middle nucleotides. The CDR3 protein is CASSLIRTSYNEQFF. The DNA is as follows: TGCGCCAGCAGCTTGATTCGGACTAGTTACAATGAGCAGTTCTTC.